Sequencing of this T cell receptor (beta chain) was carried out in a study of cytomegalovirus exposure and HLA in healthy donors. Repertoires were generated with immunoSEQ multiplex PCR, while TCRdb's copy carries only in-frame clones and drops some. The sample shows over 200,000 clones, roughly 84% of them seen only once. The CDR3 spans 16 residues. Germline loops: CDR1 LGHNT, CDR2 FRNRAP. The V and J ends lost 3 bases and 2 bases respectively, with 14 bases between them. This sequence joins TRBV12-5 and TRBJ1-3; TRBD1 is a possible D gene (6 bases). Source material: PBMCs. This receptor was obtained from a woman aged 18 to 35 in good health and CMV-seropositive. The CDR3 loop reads CASGLLGTGPGNTIYF. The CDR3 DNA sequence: TGTGCTAGTGGTTTACTAGGCACAGGGCCTGGAAACACCATATATTTT. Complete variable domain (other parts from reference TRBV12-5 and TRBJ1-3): DARVTQTPRHKVTEMGQEVTMRCQPILGHNTVFWYRQTMMQGLELLAYFRNRAPLDDSGMPKDRFSAEMPDATLATLKIQPSEPRDSAVYFCASGLLGTGPGNTIYFGEGSWLTVV.